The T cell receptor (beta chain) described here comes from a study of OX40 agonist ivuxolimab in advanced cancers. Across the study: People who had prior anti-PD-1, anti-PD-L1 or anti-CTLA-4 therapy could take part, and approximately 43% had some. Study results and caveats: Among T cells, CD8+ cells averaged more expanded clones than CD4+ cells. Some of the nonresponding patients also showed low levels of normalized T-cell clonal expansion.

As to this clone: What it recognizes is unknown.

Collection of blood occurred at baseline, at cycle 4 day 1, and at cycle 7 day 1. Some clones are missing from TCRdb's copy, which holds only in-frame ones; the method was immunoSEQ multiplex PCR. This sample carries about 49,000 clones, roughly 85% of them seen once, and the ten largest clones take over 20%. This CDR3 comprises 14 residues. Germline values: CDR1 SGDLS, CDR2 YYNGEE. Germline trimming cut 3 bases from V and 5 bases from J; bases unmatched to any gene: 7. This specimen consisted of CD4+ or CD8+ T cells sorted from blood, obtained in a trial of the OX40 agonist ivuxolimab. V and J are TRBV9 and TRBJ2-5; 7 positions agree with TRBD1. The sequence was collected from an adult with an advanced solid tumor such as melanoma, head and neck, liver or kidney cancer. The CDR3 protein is CASSDPDREETQYF. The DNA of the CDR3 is TGTGCCAGCAGCGACCCCGACAGGGAGGAGACCCAGTACTTC.